Listed below are T cell receptor beta chains from one sample, sequenced in a study of regulatory T cells in long-lasting Graves disease. TCRdb called the multiplex PCR reads again in MiXCR, with one record for every CDR3 protein. Of approximately 500,000 distinct CDR3 sequences listed, roughly 21% are singletons. The sequencing here drew on peripheral blood mononuclear cells (PBMCs), taken when the disease was refractory, from a patient treated with antithyroid drugs. The source is a female donor with Graves disease. CDR3s include the opening cysteine and the closing phenylalanine or tryptophan. Each record gives: V gene, clone size, J gene, D gene, CDR3 DNA, CDR3 protein. D genes are given only for firm matches. Where a row states a size, it is once, few, many or the class of an expanded clone; other rows omit it.

v_call: TRBV5-6
clone_size: few
j_call: TRBJ2-7
d_call: .
cdr3_nt: TGTGCCAGCAGCCCAACGGGGTATTCCTCCTACGAGCAGTACTTC
cdr3_aa: CASSPTGYSSYEQYF

v_call: TRBV7-8
clone_size: .
j_call: TRBJ2-7
d_call: TRBD1
cdr3_nt: TGTGCCAGCAGCCCCTCCAGGGGGACGCCCTACGAGCAGTACTTC
cdr3_aa: CASSPSRGTPYEQYF

v_call: TRBV7-2
clone_size: few
j_call: TRBJ1-5
d_call: TRBD1
cdr3_nt: TGTGCCAGCAGCTTAAACCACAGGGGAAGGAATCAGCCCCAGCATTTT
cdr3_aa: CASSLNHRGRNQPQHF

v_call: TRBV28
clone_size: many
j_call: TRBJ2-7
d_call: TRBD2
cdr3_nt: TGTGCCAGCGGAGTACTAGCGGGTACCTACGAGCAGTACTTC
cdr3_aa: CASGVLAGTYEQYF

v_call: TRBV9
clone_size: .
j_call: TRBJ1-6
d_call: TRBD1
cdr3_nt: TGTGCCAGCAGCATCACCGGGACAGGGGTACTAAATTCACCCCTCCACTTT
cdr3_aa: CASSITGTGVLNSPLHF

v_call: TRBV20-1
clone_size: .
j_call: TRBJ1-2
d_call: TRBD1
cdr3_nt: TGCAGTGCTAGAGGGGACAGGGGGGGATCCCCCTATGGCTACACCTTC
cdr3_aa: CSARGDRGGSPYGYTF

v_call: TRBV19
clone_size: .
j_call: TRBJ2-7
d_call: .
cdr3_nt: TGTGCCAGTAGTATAGTTTCAGGACATCCCTACGAGCAGTACTTC
cdr3_aa: CASSIVSGHPYEQYF

v_call: TRBV6-5
clone_size: many
j_call: TRBJ1-2
d_call: TRBD1
cdr3_nt: TGTGCCAGCAGTTCGACAGGGGGAGGCTACACCTTC
cdr3_aa: CASSSTGGGYTF

v_call: TRBV30
clone_size: .
j_call: TRBJ1-5
d_call: .
cdr3_nt: TGTGCCTGGGAGTCCGGGCTCGGGGATCAGCCCCAGCATTTT
cdr3_aa: CAWESGLGDQPQHF

v_call: TRBV29-1
clone_size: few
j_call: TRBJ1-2
d_call: TRBD1
cdr3_nt: TGCAGCGTCGGACAGGGGCTTTTATATGGCTACACCTTC
cdr3_aa: CSVGQGLLYGYTF

v_call: TRBV13
clone_size: .
j_call: TRBJ2-7
d_call: TRBD1
cdr3_nt: TGTGCCAGCAGCTTAGGGACAGGGGTCCACGAGCAGTACTTC
cdr3_aa: CASSLGTGVHEQYF

v_call: TRBV28
clone_size: few
j_call: TRBJ2-3
d_call: .
cdr3_nt: TGTGCCAGCAGTTTAATCACAGATACGCAGTATTTT
cdr3_aa: CASSLITDTQYF

v_call: TRBV15
clone_size: few
j_call: TRBJ1-5
d_call: .
cdr3_nt: TGTGCCACCAGCAGAGATACAACAGATTATCAGCCCCAGCATTTT
cdr3_aa: CATSRDTTDYQPQHF

v_call: TRBV7-3
clone_size: .
j_call: TRBJ2-3
d_call: TRBD2
cdr3_nt: TGTGCCAGCAGCTCCGGGAGGACCAGCACAGATACGCAGTATTTT
cdr3_aa: CASSSGRTSTDTQYF

v_call: TRBV20-1
clone_size: .
j_call: TRBJ1-1
d_call: .
cdr3_nt: TGCAGTGCCCTCCACACTGAAGCTTTCTTT
cdr3_aa: CSALHTEAFF

v_call: TRBV9
clone_size: few
j_call: TRBJ2-5
d_call: .
cdr3_nt: TGTGCCAGCAGCGTAGTTTCGGGCAACCAAGAGACCCAGTACTTC
cdr3_aa: CASSVVSGNQETQYF

v_call: TRBV24-1
clone_size: many
j_call: TRBJ2-7
d_call: TRBD2
cdr3_nt: TGTGCCACCAGGGGCGGGACTAACTACGAGCAGTACTTC
cdr3_aa: CATRGGTNYEQYF

v_call: TRBV2
clone_size: many
j_call: TRBJ1-5
d_call: TRBD1
cdr3_nt: TGTGCCAGCACCGGACAGGGTGGAGGCAATCAGCCCCAGCATTTT
cdr3_aa: CASTGQGGGNQPQHF

v_call: TRBV7-2
clone_size: few
j_call: TRBJ1-1
d_call: .
cdr3_nt: TGTGCCAGCAGCCTCGGACTAAACGCTGAAGCTTTCTTT
cdr3_aa: CASSLGLNAEAFF

v_call: TRBV25-1
clone_size: .
j_call: TRBJ2-1
d_call: TRBD1
cdr3_nt: TGTGCCACCACGGACAGGGGGCTCAATGAGCAGTTCTTC
cdr3_aa: CATTDRGLNEQFF

v_call: TRBV6-1
clone_size: .
j_call: TRBJ1-2
d_call: .
cdr3_nt: TGTGCCAGCAGGTCCGGGACGGTCTATGGCTACACCTTC
cdr3_aa: CASRSGTVYGYTF

v_call: TRBV2
clone_size: many
j_call: TRBJ1-4
d_call: TRBD1
cdr3_nt: TGTGGGACAGGGACTAATGACGAAAAACTGTTTTTT
cdr3_aa: CGTGTNDEKLFF

v_call: TRBV18
clone_size: .
j_call: TRBJ1-5
d_call: TRBD1
cdr3_nt: TGTGCCAGCCATGACAGGGGAGGCCAGCCCCAGCATTTT
cdr3_aa: CASHDRGGQPQHF

v_call: TRBV9
clone_size: .
j_call: TRBJ2-5
d_call: TRBD2
cdr3_nt: TGTGCCAGCAGCGCGGGGTGGGGGACTAGTCAAGAAGAGACCCAGTACTTC
cdr3_aa: CASSAGWGTSQEETQYF

v_call: TRBV11-2
clone_size: .
j_call: TRBJ2-2
d_call: .
cdr3_nt: TGTGCCAGCAGCCCACAGTCGATAGTGACCGGGGAGCTGTTTTTT
cdr3_aa: CASSPQSIVTGELFF

v_call: TRBV12-3/TRBV12-4
clone_size: .
j_call: TRBJ2-3
d_call: .
cdr3_nt: TGTGCCAGCAGTCCTAACCTAGCGAGCAGCACAGATACGCAGTATTTT
cdr3_aa: CASSPNLASSTDTQYF

v_call: TRBV28
clone_size: many
j_call: TRBJ2-7
d_call: TRBD2
cdr3_nt: TGTGCCAGCCTACCAAGCCCTAACCTAAGACTAGCGGGGAAATACGAGCAGTACTTC
cdr3_aa: CASLPSPNLRLAGKYEQYF

v_call: TRBV24-1
clone_size: many
j_call: TRBJ1-4
d_call: TRBD1
cdr3_nt: TGTGCCACCAGTGACTCGGACAGGGGTGGAAATGAAAAACTGTTTTTT
cdr3_aa: CATSDSDRGGNEKLFF

v_call: TRBV6-1
clone_size: many
j_call: TRBJ1-5
d_call: .
cdr3_nt: TGTGCCAGCATCGTAGAGGGGCAGGGTGTCCAGCCCCAGCATTTT
cdr3_aa: CASIVEGQGVQPQHF

v_call: TRBV6-4
clone_size: .
j_call: TRBJ1-1
d_call: TRBD1
cdr3_nt: TGTGCCAGCAGTGACTCAGACAGGGGGCGGACTGAAGCTTTCTTT
cdr3_aa: CASSDSDRGRTEAFF

v_call: TRBV2
clone_size: many
j_call: TRBJ2-5
d_call: TRBD1
cdr3_nt: TGTGCCAGCAGTGAACCGGGACAGGGGGCGGGAGAGACCCAGTACTTC
cdr3_aa: CASSEPGQGAGETQYF

v_call: TRBV19
clone_size: .
j_call: TRBJ2-7
d_call: TRBD1
cdr3_nt: TGTGCCAGTAGTATGACAGGGTGGTCCTACGAGCAGTACTTC
cdr3_aa: CASSMTGWSYEQYF

v_call: TRBV5-1
clone_size: few
j_call: TRBJ2-6
d_call: TRBD1
cdr3_nt: TGCGCCAGCAGCTTGAGACAGGGCCCTGGGGCCAACGTCCTGACTTTC
cdr3_aa: CASSLRQGPGANVLTF

v_call: TRBV28
clone_size: once
j_call: TRBJ1-5
d_call: .
cdr3_nt: TGTGCCAGCTCACCGGGCGGGCGTCAGCCCCAGCATTTT
cdr3_aa: CASSPGGRQPQHF

v_call: TRBV27
clone_size: few
j_call: TRBJ2-7
d_call: .
cdr3_nt: TGTGCCAGCAGTTTATCCTATCCCGGGGGAAACGGATACGAGCAGTACTTC
cdr3_aa: CASSLSYPGGNGYEQYF

v_call: TRBV29-1
clone_size: .
j_call: TRBJ1-1
d_call: .
cdr3_nt: TGCAGCGTTGTCAGTAGTGTTGGGTGGGACATGAACACTGAAGCTTTCTTT
cdr3_aa: CSVVSSVGWDMNTEAFF

v_call: TRBV12-3/TRBV12-4
clone_size: .
j_call: TRBJ2-3
d_call: .
cdr3_nt: TGTGCCAGCAGTTTATGGGTGGAGAGCGTTACGCAGTATTTT
cdr3_aa: CASSLWVESVTQYF

v_call: TRBV12-5
clone_size: .
j_call: TRBJ2-1
d_call: TRBD2
cdr3_nt: TGTGCTAGTGGTCCCCCCTTAGCGGGAGGGATTGAGCAGTTCTTC
cdr3_aa: CASGPPLAGGIEQFF

v_call: TRBV24-1
clone_size: many
j_call: TRBJ1-4
d_call: .
cdr3_nt: TGTGCCACCAGTGATCCAGGAACTGAAAAACTGTTTTTT
cdr3_aa: CATSDPGTEKLFF

v_call: TRBV7-2
clone_size: .
j_call: TRBJ2-7
d_call: TRBD1
cdr3_nt: TGTGCCAGCAGCTCGACCGGGACAGTTCCCTACGAGCAGTACTTC
cdr3_aa: CASSSTGTVPYEQYF

v_call: TRBV7-9
clone_size: .
j_call: TRBJ2-7
d_call: .
cdr3_nt: TGTGCCAGCAGCCCGGACACGACTCGCTCCTACGAGCAGTACTTC
cdr3_aa: CASSPDTTRSYEQYF

v_call: TRBV2
clone_size: many
j_call: TRBJ2-2
d_call: TRBD1
cdr3_nt: TGTGCCAGCAGTGGGGGACAGTCGAACACCGGGGAGCTGTTTTTT
cdr3_aa: CASSGGQSNTGELFF

v_call: TRBV11-2
clone_size: .
j_call: TRBJ2-2
d_call: .
cdr3_nt: TGTGCCAGCAGCTTGGTTGGTTACACCGGGGAGCTGTTTTTT
cdr3_aa: CASSLVGYTGELFF

v_call: TRBV12-3/TRBV12-4
clone_size: .
j_call: TRBJ2-5
d_call: .
cdr3_nt: TGTGCCAGCAGTTTTTCAACAGGCCAAGAGACCCAGTACTTC
cdr3_aa: CASSFSTGQETQYF

v_call: TRBV19
clone_size: .
j_call: TRBJ2-5
d_call: .
cdr3_nt: TGTGCCAGTGGCCGAGGGCGAAAACAGGGTCGAGAGACCCAGTACTTC
cdr3_aa: CASGRGRKQGRETQYF

v_call: TRBV28
clone_size: many
j_call: TRBJ1-1
d_call: .
cdr3_nt: TGTGCCAGCAGGCTCAGGGACCCTCGGGCTGAAGCTTTCTTT
cdr3_aa: CASRLRDPRAEAFF

v_call: TRBV5-8
clone_size: .
j_call: TRBJ2-5
d_call: .
cdr3_nt: TGTGCCAGCAGCTTACGGGTACCGGGACAACTGTTCCAAGAGACCCAGTACTTC
cdr3_aa: CASSLRVPGQLFQETQYF

v_call: TRBV20-1
clone_size: few
j_call: TRBJ2-5
d_call: TRBD2
cdr3_nt: TGCAGTGCCGTTCGGACTAGCGGCCAAGAGACCCAGTACTTC
cdr3_aa: CSAVRTSGQETQYF

v_call: TRBV6-1
clone_size: few
j_call: TRBJ1-2
d_call: .
cdr3_nt: TGTGCCAGCACCACGGGGACATTTTATGGCTGCACCTTC
cdr3_aa: CASTTGTFYGCTF

v_call: TRBV5-1
clone_size: many
j_call: TRBJ1-2
d_call: TRBD1
cdr3_nt: TGTGCCAGCAGCTCCGGGACAGCCTATGGCTACACCTTC
cdr3_aa: CASSSGTAYGYTF

v_call: TRBV20-1
clone_size: .
j_call: TRBJ1-1
d_call: .
cdr3_nt: TGCAGTGCTAGTTGGCTGGGGAGGTCTGAAGCTTTCTTT
cdr3_aa: CSASWLGRSEAFF

v_call: TRBV7-8
clone_size: many
j_call: TRBJ1-4
d_call: .
cdr3_nt: TGTGCCAGCACGGGCAGAACTAATGAAAAACTGTTTTTT
cdr3_aa: CASTGRTNEKLFF

v_call: TRBV7-3
clone_size: .
j_call: TRBJ2-5
d_call: .
cdr3_nt: TGTGCCAGCAGCCAAGAGAGGTTCGGGACTGAAGAGACCCAGTACTTC
cdr3_aa: CASSQERFGTEETQYF

v_call: TRBV29-1
clone_size: few
j_call: TRBJ1-6
d_call: TRBD1
cdr3_nt: TGCAGCGCCAAGACAGGGGTGGGAAATTCACCCCTCCACTTT
cdr3_aa: CSAKTGVGNSPLHF

v_call: TRBV19
clone_size: few
j_call: TRBJ2-7
d_call: .
cdr3_nt: TGTGCCAGTAGTATCTATGGGACAACCGTCCCCTACGAGCAGTACTTC
cdr3_aa: CASSIYGTTVPYEQYF